The present entry profiles one T cell receptor beta chain with its context. Its specificity is not known. The sample belongs to a study of CD8 T cells in Susac syndrome. Study-level points and caveats: The study acknowledged a relatively small number of individuals in its TCR sequencing and HLA analysis.

The RNA input was roughly 0.45 to 1 ug, and it was reverse transcribed with random hexamers. TCR beta CDR3 was amplified by immunoSEQ multiplex PCR. This amplification extended across 54 Vbeta and 13 Jbeta segments. TCRdb used MiXCR to reprocess the immunoSEQ multiplex PCR reads, holding one entry per CDR3 protein. Among about 290,000 distinct CDR3 sequences listed, roughly 90% were seen once. Sequencing of TCR beta drew on CD8+ and CD4+ T cells from blood. TEMRA cells were FACS-enriched, and CD8+ and CD4+ T cells were isolated negatively. Material: CD8+ T cells from PBMCs. This receptor was identified in a human donor with multiple sclerosis.

CDR3 in amino acids: CASSSQDTNTGELFF. CDR3 nucleotides: TGTGCCAGCAGTTCTCAAGATACGAACACCGGGGAGCTGTTTTTT. V and J are TRBV12-3 or TRBV12-4 and TRBJ2-2; D gene ambiguous. V lost 4 bases to trimming and J lost 0 bases, with 9 bases between them. CDR3 length equals 15 residues.